These 21 T cell receptor beta chains were sequenced from one sample in a study of response to subunit inactivated influenza vaccine. TCRdb re-called the RT-PCR reads with MiXCR, one entry per CDR3 protein. The sample holds around 760,000 distinct CDR3 sequences, approximately 15% seen once. Material: PBMCs from blood, obtained roughly 15 days before vaccination. These receptors came from a man aged 50 to 59 who received an inactivated influenza vaccine.

This clonotype was seen more than once but under ten times. This chain uses TRBV5-5 with TRBJ2-1; TRBD2 matches 15 bases. The ends lost 3 bases at V and 9 bases at J; junction bases unmatched: 7. In germline, CDR1 is SGHKS, CDR2 YYEKEE (reference sequence). The CDR3 extends over 16 amino acids. In nucleotides, the CDR3 is TGTGCCAGCAGCTCTGGACTAGCGGGAGGGTGGGGTGAGCAGTTCTTC. The encoded protein is CASSSGLAGGWGEQFF.

The chain recombines TRBV18 with TRBJ2-1; D remains ambiguous. This CDR3 has 13 amino acids. CDR1 and CDR2 (germline): KGHSH, LQKENI. Trimming removed 8 bases at V and 4 bases at J, with 12 bases between. The DNA for the CDR3 is TGTGCCAGCCATAATAAACCGTACAATGAGCAGTTCTTC. This gives the protein CASHNKPYNEQFF.

This sequence joins TRBV7-2 and TRBJ2-5, with D unresolved. The CDR3 is 13 residues long. Deletions cut 3 bases from V and 5 bases from J, with 10 bases between. Germline loops: CDR1 SGHTA, CDR2 FQGNSA. Here the CDR3 DNA reads TGTGCCAGCAGCTTTCTACGGTTTGAGACCCAGTACTTC. As protein: CASSFLRFETQYF.

Only a few counts were recorded for this clonotype. V usage is TRBV20-1 and J usage is TRBJ1-1, with no clear D. CDR1 DFQATT and CDR2 SNEGSKA come from the germline V gene (reference sequence). The CDR3 contains 11 residues. Trimming removed 7 bases at V and 4 bases at J, with 10 bases between. The CDR3 DNA follows: TGCAGTGGACTGGGCGTCACTGAAGCTTTCTTT. Amino acids: CSGLGVTEAFF.

This chain connects TRBV20-1 to TRBJ1-2, with 9 positions matching TRBD1. The junction had 6 bases not matched to a gene; V was cut back by 2 bases and J by 5 bases. In germline, CDR1 is DFQATT, CDR2 SNEGSKA (reference sequence). This CDR3 contains 14 residues. Here the CDR3 reads CSARWDRDRYGYTF. CDR3 DNA sequence: TGCAGTGCTAGATGGGACAGGGATCGGTATGGCTACACCTTC.

This clonotype has more than one count but fewer than ten. This chain joins TRBV5-5 and TRBJ2-1; 10 nucleotides line up with TRBD1. The CDR3 sequence is 16 residues long. Trimming removed 0 bases from V and 2 bases from J; junction bases left unmatched: 2. The germline V gene encodes CDR1 SGHKS and CDR2 YYEKEE (reference sequence). The CDR3: CASSLAGTGAYNEQFF. The CDR3 DNA reads as TGTGCCAGCAGCTTGGCCGGGACAGGGGCCTACAATGAGCAGTTCTTC.

This rearrangement joins TRBV6-2 or TRBV6-3 to TRBJ1-5; unclear D gene. The ends were cut back, 8 bases at V and 0 bases at J, with 14 bases in the middle. The CDR3 has 15 amino acids. Germline V gene sequence: CDR1 MNHEY, CDR2 SVGEGT. The CDR3 protein is CASVKAGLSNQPQHF. The CDR3 region has the DNA TGTGCCAGCGTTAAGGCAGGCCTTAGCAATCAGCCCCAGCATTTT.

This rearrangement joins TRBV28 to TRBJ2-7; 7 bases agree with TRBD1. With 3 bases clipped from V and 6 bases from J, the junction kept 5 bases outside the gene matches. The germline V gene has CDR1 MDHEN and CDR2 SYDVKM. The CDR3 is made up of 13 amino acids. CDR3 residues: CASSFRGTGEQYF. CDR3 in DNA: TGTGCCAGCAGTTTCAGGGGGACGGGCGAGCAGTACTTC.

This clonotype was found a few times. The chain joins TRBV7-9 to TRBJ2-3; TRBD2 aligns across 7 bases. V shed 5 bases and J 3 bases; nucleotides not matched to a gene: 14. The CDR3 covers 17 residues. Germline CDR1 and CDR2: SEHNR and FQNEAQ (reference sequence). CDR3 amino acids: CASSPAAGRKGTDTQYF. The CDR3, as DNA: TGTGCCAGCAGCCCAGCAGCGGGACGGAAGGGGACAGATACGCAGTATTTT.

The chain is built from TRBV3-1 and TRBJ2-4, with D possibly TRBD1 on 5 matching bases. The CDR3 runs to 13 residues. Germline V gene data show CDR1 as LGHDT and CDR2 as YNNKEL (reference sequence). Trimming removed 1 base at V and 9 bases at J, with 10 bases between. This chain's CDR3 is CASSQAVRGIQYF. Written as DNA, the CDR3 is TGTGCCAGCAGCCAAGCGGTTAGGGGCATTCAGTACTTC.

This chain connects TRBV7-2 to TRBJ2-5, with 7 bases fitting TRBD1. The length of the CDR3 is 12 residues. Looked up from germline, CDR1 is SGHTA and CDR2 is FQGNSA. The J segment lost 14 bases and the V segment lost 5 bases, leaving 11 bases of the junction unmatched. In DNA form, the CDR3 reads TGTGCCAGCAGCCCGAGGGACAGCCGGCTCTACTTC. As protein: CASSPRDSRLYF.

The rearrangement links TRBV2 to TRBJ2-7; tentative D call: TRBD2 (5 bases). Per the germline V gene, CDR1 is SNHLY and CDR2 is FYNNEI. The length of the CDR3 is 11 residues. Trimming left V 9 bases short and J 5 bases short, with 11 bases between. The CDR3 DNA reads TGTGCCAGGCGGAGGAACCACGAGCAGTACTTC. Amino acid sequence: CARRRNHEQYF.

Ten or more counts support this clonotype. The chain is built from TRBV28 and TRBJ1-1, with 7 bases fitting TRBD1. The CDR3 is made up of 14 amino acids. Germline lookup yields CDR1 MDHEN and CDR2 SYDVKM. V shed 1 base and J 6 bases; nucleotides not matched to a gene: 5. The DNA of the CDR3 is TGTGCCAGCAGTTTATCGGGCAGGGGGGCTGAAGCTTTCTTT. This encodes CASSLSGRGAEAFF.

This clonotype was counted ten times or more. The gene calls are TRBV12-3 or TRBV12-4 and TRBJ2-7; 11 bases line up with TRBD1. The J segment lost 2 bases and the V segment lost 6 bases, leaving 3 bases of the junction unmatched. CDR3 length equals 14 residues. The CDR3 nucleotides are TGTGCCAGCAGACCGGGACAGGGGGCCTACGAGCAGTACTTC. Its protein is CASRPGQGAYEQYF.

This clonotype occurred a few times. The J gene is TRBJ2-7, the V gene TRBV6-2 or TRBV6-3, with D uncertain. Germline V CDR1 and CDR2: MNHEY, SVGEGT. There are 12 residues in the CDR3. Trimming removed 2 bases at V and 6 bases at J, with 8 bases between. CDR3 sequence (DNA): TGTGCCAGCAGTTACAACGTCCTCGAGCAGTACTTC. The encoded protein is CASSYNVLEQYF.

This chain uses TRBV6-1 with TRBJ1-1, with a tentative D call TRBD1 (5 bases). V was pared by 10 bases and J by 10 bases, with 19 bases between. This CDR3 comprises 12 residues. CDR1 and CDR2 from the germline V gene are MNHNS and SASEGT. CDR3 DNA sequence: TGTGCCACCCAGTTGGGGGTGGGGGGAGCTTTCTTT. Protein sequence: CATQLGVGGAFF.

CDR3 in DNA: TGTGCCAGTAGTATAACGGCTACGGGGGATGAGCAGTTCTTC. Translated: CASSITATGDEQFF. The genes are TRBV19 and TRBJ2-1; tentative D call: TRBD2 (6 bases). The CDR3 runs 14 residues. Germline CDR1 and CDR2: LNHDA and SQIVND (reference sequence). V lost 2 bases to trimming and J lost 8 bases, with 13 bases between them.

CDR3 sequence: CASSLTYRDQPGANVLTF. The DNA for the CDR3 is TGTGCCAGCAGCTTGACGTACCGGGACCAGCCTGGGGCCAACGTCCTGACTTTC. V usage is TRBV11-1 and J usage is TRBJ2-6; D is perhaps TRBD1 or TRBD2 (5 bases each). V gave up 3 bases and J gave up 2 bases, with 17 bases separating them. Germline V gene data show CDR1 as SGHAT and CDR2 as FQDESV (reference sequence). This CDR3 has 18 residues.

This clonotype was picked up a small number of times. The chain uses TRBV14 and TRBJ2-1, with a tentative D call TRBD2 (5 bases). The CDR3 consists of 16 residues. CDR1 is SGHDN, CDR2 FVKESK, per germline. Trimming stripped 0 bases from V and 0 bases from J, with 9 bases between. The CDR3 loop reads CASSQDVGISYNEQFF. CDR3 bases: TGTGCCAGCAGCCAAGACGTCGGGATCTCCTACAATGAGCAGTTCTTC.

This chain uses TRBV28 with TRBJ1-1; D uncertain. The CDR3 contains 12 residues. The ends were cut back, 9 bases at V and 0 bases at J, with 8 bases in the middle. CDR1 and CDR2 from the germline V gene are MDHEN and SYDVKM. CDR3 sequence (DNA): TGTGCCAGTTGTTGGATGAACACTGAAGCTTTCTTT. Protein: CASCWMNTEAFF.

The chain couples TRBV29-1 to TRBJ1-2; D unclear. CDR1 and CDR2 from the germline V gene are SQVTM and ANQGSEA. Trimming shortened V by 3 bases and J by 0 bases, and 8 bases separated the two germline ends. This CDR3 has 13 residues. Written as DNA, the CDR3 is TGCAGCGTTGAGGTCAGCCCTAACTATGGCTACACCTTC. Protein product: CSVEVSPNYGYTF.